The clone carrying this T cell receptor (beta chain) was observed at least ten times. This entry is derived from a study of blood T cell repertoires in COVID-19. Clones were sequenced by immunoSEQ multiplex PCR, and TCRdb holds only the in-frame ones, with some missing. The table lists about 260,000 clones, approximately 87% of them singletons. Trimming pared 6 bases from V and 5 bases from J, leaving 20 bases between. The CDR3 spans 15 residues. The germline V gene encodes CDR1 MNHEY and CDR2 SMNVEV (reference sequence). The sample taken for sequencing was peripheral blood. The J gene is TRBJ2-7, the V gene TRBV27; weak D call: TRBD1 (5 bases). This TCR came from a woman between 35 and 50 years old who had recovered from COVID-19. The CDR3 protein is CASRKGSAIGNEQYF. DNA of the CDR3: TGTGCCAGCAGAAAGGGGTCAGCGATAGGGAACGAGCAGTACTTC.